Detailed here is one T cell receptor beta chain. Its antigen is not known. The CDR3 has 14 residues. The germline gives CDR1 DFQATT, CDR2 SNEGSKA (reference sequence). The trim removed 6 bases at V and 4 bases at J, leaving 7 bases unmatched. Primed by a sample-barcoded 5' primer and a J-beta primer mix, a second PCR proceeded for about 6 to 12 cycles. One entry per CDR3 protein results from TCRdb running MiXCR on the 5' RACE reads. The sample contains approximately 1.5 million distinct CDR3 sequences, roughly 32% of which appear only once. This entry belongs to a study of blood T cells in healthy people across ages. Findings and limits, study-wide: Diversity figures based on one million T cells were deemed too low. There was a strong correlation between TCR beta diversity and naive T cell percentage.

Healthy Caucasian individuals from Russia aged about 6 to 100 were enrolled as donors. The clonotype comes from a woman in her 30s in good health. Sequencing was performed on blood. This chain uses TRBV20-1 with TRBJ2-7; 12 bases agree with TRBD1. The CDR3 DNA reads as TGCAGTGCAATGGGACAGGGGGCTAGGTACGAGCAGTACTTC. Protein sequence: CSAMGQGARYEQYF.